This T cell receptor beta chain emerged from a study of siplizumab effects on memory and regulatory T cells. CDR1 is SGHNT, CDR2 YYREEE, per germline (reference sequence). This CDR3 is built from 15 residues. The J segment lost 5 bases and the V segment lost 4 bases, leaving 10 bases of the junction unmatched. TCRdb's table, derived via immunoSEQ multiplex PCR, lists solely in-frame clones and lacks some. Among approximately 100,000 clones listed, around 90% were seen once. The chain has TRBV5-4 and TRBJ2-3; 7 positions agree with TRBD2. The sequence was collected from a human donor in good health. The sample consisted of non-Treg CD4+ T cells sorted from blood. The CDR3 DNA reads TGTGCCAGCAGCCCGAGACTAGCTCCGAGAGATACGCAGTATTTT. Encoded protein: CASSPRLAPRDTQYF.